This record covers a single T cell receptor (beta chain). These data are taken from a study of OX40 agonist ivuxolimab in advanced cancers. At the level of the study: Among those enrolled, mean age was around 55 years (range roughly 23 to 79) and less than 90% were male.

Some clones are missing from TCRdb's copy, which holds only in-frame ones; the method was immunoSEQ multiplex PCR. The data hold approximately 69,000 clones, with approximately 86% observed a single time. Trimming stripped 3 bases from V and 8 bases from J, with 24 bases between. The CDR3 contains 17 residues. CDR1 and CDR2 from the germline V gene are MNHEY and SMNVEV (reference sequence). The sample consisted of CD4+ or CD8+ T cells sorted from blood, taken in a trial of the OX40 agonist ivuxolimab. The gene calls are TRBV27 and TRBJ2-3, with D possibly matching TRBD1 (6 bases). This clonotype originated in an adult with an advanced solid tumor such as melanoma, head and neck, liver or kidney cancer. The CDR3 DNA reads TGTGCCAGCAGTTTTTCCTTGCTTGGGGGAAGCAGGGGTACGCAGTATTTT. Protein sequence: CASSFSLLGGSRGTQYF.